This T cell receptor (beta chain) stems from a study of CD8 T cells in ankylosing spondylitis. Study-level findings and limits: Disease-associated clones were reportedly significantly overrepresented in matched ankylosing spondylitis synovial fluid. Made up of about eight highly homologous variants, a TCR beta motif appeared characteristic of ankylosing spondylitis blood. Several of the motif variants were reported before in synovial fluid and blood from reactive arthritis. Disease-linked clones were found to be CD8+ and relatively rare in peripheral blood.

For this clonotype: The antigen remains unidentified.

The trim removed 4 bases at V and 10 bases at J, leaving 6 bases unmatched. CDR1 SGHRS and CDR2 YFSETQ come from the germline V gene. CDR3 length: 15 residues. Library preparation for TCR beta used quantitative 5'-RACE with molecular barcodes. MiXCR was run by TCRdb on the 5' RACE reads, yielding one entry per CDR3 protein. This sample has about 700,000 distinct CDR3 sequences, with under 20% found just once. The chain is built from TRBV5-1 and TRBJ1-6; 12 bases align to TRBD1. The clonotype was recovered from a male donor with ankylosing spondylitis. Specimen: blood, either unsorted or a sorted T cell fraction (not recorded which). The CDR3 sequence is CASSGTGGAESPLHF. In DNA form, the CDR3 reads TGCGCCAGCAGCGGGACAGGGGGCGCAGAATCACCCCTCCACTTT.